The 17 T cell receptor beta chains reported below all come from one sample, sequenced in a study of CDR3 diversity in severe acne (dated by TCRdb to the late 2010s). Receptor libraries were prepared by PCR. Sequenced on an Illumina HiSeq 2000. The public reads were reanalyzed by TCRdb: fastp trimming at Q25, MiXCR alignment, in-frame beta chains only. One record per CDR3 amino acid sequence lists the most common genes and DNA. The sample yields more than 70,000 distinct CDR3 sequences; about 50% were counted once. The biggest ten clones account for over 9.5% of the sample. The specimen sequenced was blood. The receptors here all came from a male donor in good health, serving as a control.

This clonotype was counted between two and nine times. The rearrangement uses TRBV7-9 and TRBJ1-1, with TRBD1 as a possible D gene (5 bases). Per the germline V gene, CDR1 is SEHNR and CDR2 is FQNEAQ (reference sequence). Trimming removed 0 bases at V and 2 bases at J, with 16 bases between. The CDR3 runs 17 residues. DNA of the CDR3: TGTGCCAGCAGCTTAGCCTCCTTTAGGAGGGGTAACACTGAAGCTTTCTTT. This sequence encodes CASSLASFRRGNTEAFF.

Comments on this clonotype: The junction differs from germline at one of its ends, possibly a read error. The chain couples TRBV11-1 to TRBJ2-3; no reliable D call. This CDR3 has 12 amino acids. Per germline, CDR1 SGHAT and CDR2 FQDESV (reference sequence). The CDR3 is CASSQLTDTQYF. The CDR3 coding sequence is TGCGCCAGCAGCCAGCTCACAGATACGCAGTATTTT.

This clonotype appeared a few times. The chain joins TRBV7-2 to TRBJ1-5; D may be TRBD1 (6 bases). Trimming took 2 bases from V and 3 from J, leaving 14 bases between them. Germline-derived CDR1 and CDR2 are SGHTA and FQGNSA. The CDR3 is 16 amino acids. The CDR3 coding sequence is TGTGCCAGCAGCTTACAGGCAGGGGTTGACAATCAGCCCCAGCATTTT. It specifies CASSLQAGVDNQPQHF. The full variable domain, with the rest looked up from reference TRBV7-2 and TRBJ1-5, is GAGVSQSPSNKVTEKGKDVELRCDPISGHTALYWYRQSLGQGLEFLIYFQGNSAPDKSGLPSDRFSAERTGGSVSTLTIQRTQQEDSAVYLCASSLQAGVDNQPQHFGDGTRLSIL.

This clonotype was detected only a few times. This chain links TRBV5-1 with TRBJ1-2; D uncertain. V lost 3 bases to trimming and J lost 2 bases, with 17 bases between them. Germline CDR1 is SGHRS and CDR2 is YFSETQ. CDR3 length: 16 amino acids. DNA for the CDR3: TGCGCCAGCAGCTCCAACCAACCGGGAGAAAACTATGGCTACACCTTC. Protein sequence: CASSSNQPGENYGYTF. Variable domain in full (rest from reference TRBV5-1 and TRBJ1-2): KAGVTQTPRYLIKTRGQQVTLSCSPISGHRSVSWYQQTPGQGLQFLFEYFSETQRNKGNFPGRFSGRQFSNSRSEMNVSTLELGDSALYLCASSSNQPGENYGYTFGSGTRLTVV.

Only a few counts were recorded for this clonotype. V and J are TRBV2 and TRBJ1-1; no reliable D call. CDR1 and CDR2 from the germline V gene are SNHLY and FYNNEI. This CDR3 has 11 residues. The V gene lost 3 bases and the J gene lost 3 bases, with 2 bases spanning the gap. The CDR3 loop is CASSDDTEAFF. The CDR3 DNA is TGTGCCAGCAGTGACGACACTGAAGCTTTCTTT.

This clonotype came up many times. CDR3 protein: CASSTEGGYNEQFF. The CDR3 nucleotides read TGTGCCAGCAGCACCGAGGGGGGATACAATGAGCAGTTCTTC. The gene calls are TRBV12-3 or TRBV12-4 and TRBJ2-1; D might be TRBD1 or TRBD2, each matching 6 bases. V was trimmed by 6 bases and J by 4 bases, leaving 13 bases between them. CDR3 size: 14 residues.

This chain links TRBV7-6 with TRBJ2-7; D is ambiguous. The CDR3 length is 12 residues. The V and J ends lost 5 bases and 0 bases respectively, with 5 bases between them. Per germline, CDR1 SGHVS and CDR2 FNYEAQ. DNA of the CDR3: TGTGCCAGCAGCAGGAGCTCCTACGAGCAGTACTTC. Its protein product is CASSRSSYEQYF.

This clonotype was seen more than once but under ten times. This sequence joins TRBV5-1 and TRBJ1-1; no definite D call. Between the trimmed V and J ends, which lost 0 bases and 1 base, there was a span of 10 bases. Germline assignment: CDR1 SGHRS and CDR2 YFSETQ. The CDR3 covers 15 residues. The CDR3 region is CASSLVTGGNTEAFF. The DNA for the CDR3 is TGCGCCAGCAGCTTGGTGACTGGCGGGAACACTGAAGCTTTCTTT.

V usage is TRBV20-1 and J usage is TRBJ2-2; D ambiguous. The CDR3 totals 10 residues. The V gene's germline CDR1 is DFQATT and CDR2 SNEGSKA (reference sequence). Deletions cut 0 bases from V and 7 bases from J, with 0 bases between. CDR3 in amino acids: CSARDGELFF. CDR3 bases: TGCAGTGCTAGAGACGGGGAGCTGTTTTTT.

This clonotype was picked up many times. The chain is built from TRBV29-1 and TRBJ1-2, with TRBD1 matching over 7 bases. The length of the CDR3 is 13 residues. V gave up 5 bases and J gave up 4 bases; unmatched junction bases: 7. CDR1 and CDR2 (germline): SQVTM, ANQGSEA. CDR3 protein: CSVPGQVPYGYTF. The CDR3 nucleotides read TGCAGCGTTCCCGGACAGGTACCCTATGGCTACACCTTC. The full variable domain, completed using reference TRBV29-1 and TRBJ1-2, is SAVISQKPSRDICQRGTSLTIQCQVDSQVTMMFWYRQQPGQSLTLIATANQGSEATYESGFVIDKFPISRPNLTFSTLTVSNMSPEDSSIYLCSVPGQVPYGYTFGSGTRLTVV.

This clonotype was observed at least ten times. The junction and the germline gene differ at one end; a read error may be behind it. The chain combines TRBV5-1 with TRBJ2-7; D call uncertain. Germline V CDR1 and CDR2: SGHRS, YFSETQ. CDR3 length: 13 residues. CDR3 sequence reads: CASSLGLDYEQYF. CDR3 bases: TGTGCCAGCAGCTTGGGTTTGGACTACGAGCAGTACTTC.

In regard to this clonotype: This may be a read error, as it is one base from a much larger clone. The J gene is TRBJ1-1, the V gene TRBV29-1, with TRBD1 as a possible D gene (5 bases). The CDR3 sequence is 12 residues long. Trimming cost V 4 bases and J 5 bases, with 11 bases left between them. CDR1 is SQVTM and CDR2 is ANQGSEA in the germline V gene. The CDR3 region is CSVALGGTEAFF. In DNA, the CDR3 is TGCAGCGTTGCGCTGGGGGGTACTGAAGCTTTCTTT.

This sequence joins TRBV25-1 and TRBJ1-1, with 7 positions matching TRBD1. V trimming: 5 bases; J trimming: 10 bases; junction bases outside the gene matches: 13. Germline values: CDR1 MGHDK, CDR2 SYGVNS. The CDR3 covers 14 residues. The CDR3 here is CASSLTPTGFVAFF. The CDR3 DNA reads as TGTGCCAGCAGTTTAACCCCGACAGGGTTCGTAGCTTTCTTT. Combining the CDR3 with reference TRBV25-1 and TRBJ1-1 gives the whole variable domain EADIYQTPRYLVIGTGKKITLECSQTMGHDKMYWYQQDPGMELHLIHYSYGVNSTEKGDLSSESTVSRIRTEHFPLTLESARPSHTSQYLCASSLTPTGFVAFFGQGTRLTVV.

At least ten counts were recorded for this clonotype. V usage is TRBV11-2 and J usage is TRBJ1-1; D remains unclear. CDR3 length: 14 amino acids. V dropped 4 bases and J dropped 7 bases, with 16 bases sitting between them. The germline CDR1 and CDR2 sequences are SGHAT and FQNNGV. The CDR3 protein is CASSSLRRPLEAFF. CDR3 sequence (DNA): TGTGCCAGCAGCTCCCTGCGGCGTCCCCTTGAAGCTTTCTTT.

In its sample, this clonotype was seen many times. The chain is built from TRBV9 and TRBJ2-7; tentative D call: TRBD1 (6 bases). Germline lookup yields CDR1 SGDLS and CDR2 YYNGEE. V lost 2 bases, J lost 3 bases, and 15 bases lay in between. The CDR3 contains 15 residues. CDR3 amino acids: CASSVDSAILYEQYF. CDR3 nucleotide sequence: TGTGCCAGCAGCGTGGACAGTGCGATCCTCTACGAGCAGTACTTC. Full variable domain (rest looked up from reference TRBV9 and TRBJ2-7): DSGVTQTPKHLITATGQRVTLRCSPRSGDLSVYWYQQSLDQGLQFLIQYYNGEERAKGNILERFSAQQFPDLHSELNLSSLELGDSALYFCASSVDSAILYEQYFGPGTRLTVT.

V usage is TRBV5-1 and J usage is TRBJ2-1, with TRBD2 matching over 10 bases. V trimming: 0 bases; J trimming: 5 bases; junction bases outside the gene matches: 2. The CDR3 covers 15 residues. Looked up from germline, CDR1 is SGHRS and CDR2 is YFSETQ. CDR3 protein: CASSLGTSGNNEQFF. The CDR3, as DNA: TGCGCCAGCAGCTTGGGGACTAGCGGAAACAATGAGCAGTTCTTC.

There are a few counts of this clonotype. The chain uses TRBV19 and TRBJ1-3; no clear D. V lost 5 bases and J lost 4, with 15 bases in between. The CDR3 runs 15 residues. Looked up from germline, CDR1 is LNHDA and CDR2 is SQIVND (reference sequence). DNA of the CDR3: TGTGCCAGTAGTGCCGACGGCATCATAGGAAACACCATATATTTT. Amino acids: CASSADGIIGNTIYF.